A selection of T cell receptor beta chains follows, all from one sample in a study of shared clonotypes between healthy human individuals. Sequenced by immunoSEQ multiplex PCR; TCRdb stores in-frame clones only, minus some. The sample comprises around 1.9 million clones, about 94% of which are singletons, and less than 2% rests with the top ten. The sample taken for sequencing was naive CD8+ T cells from PBMCs. These receptors originate from a man aged 18-30 years in good health. Some clones in this sample may be carry-over from other donors' samples. The CDR3 runs from the conserved cysteine through the conserved F or W. D genes are given only for firm matches. Rows may omit the clone size; those that give it use once, few, many or a size class.

CDR3: CASSLAAVSSYEQYF
DNA: TGTGCCAGCAGCTTGGCCGCGGTTAGCTCCTACGAGCAGTACTTC
D: -
J: TRBJ2-7
size: -
length: 15
V: TRBV5-6

CDR3: CASSFVRNEQYF
DNA: TGTGCCAGCAGCTTCGTGAGGAACGAGCAGTACTTC
D: -
J: TRBJ2-7
size: once
length: 12
V: TRBV7-9

CDR3: CAISDPPTSGGTDTQYF
DNA: TGTGCCATCAGTGATCCCCCGACTAGCGGGGGCACAGATACGCAGTATTTT
D: TRBD2
J: TRBJ2-3
size: -
length: 17
V: TRBV10-3

CDR3: CASSPGTGTYRRYF
DNA: TGTGCCAGTAGTCCCGGGACTGGAACTTACAGGCGGTACTTC
D: -
J: TRBJ2-7
size: -
length: 14
V: TRBV19

CDR3: CSTRDNYEQYF
DNA: TGCAGCACCCGAGACAACTACGAGCAGTACTTC
D: -
J: TRBJ2-7
size: -
length: 11
V: TRBV29-1

CDR3: CASSISRNEQFF
DNA: TGTGCCAGTAGTATAAGCCGTAATGAGCAGTTCTTC
D: -
J: TRBJ2-1
size: -
length: 12
V: TRBV19

CDR3: CASSGNDRFPYEQYF
DNA: TGTGCCAGCAGTGGTAATGACAGATTCCCCTACGAGCAGTACTTC
D: -
J: TRBJ2-7
size: -
length: 15
V: TRBV6-1

CDR3: CASSQDQAAATNEKLFF
DNA: TGCGCCAGCAGCCAAGATCAGGCCGCGGCAACTAATGAAAAACTGTTTTTT
D: -
J: TRBJ1-4
size: -
length: 17
V: TRBV4-3

CDR3: CASSRGPSIQETQYF
DNA: TGTGCCAGCAGCAGGGGACCGTCTATCCAAGAGACCCAGTACTTC
D: -
J: TRBJ2-5
size: -
length: 15
V: TRBV7-9

CDR3: CASSIEGAPRNEQFF
DNA: TGTGCCAGTAGTATAGAGGGGGCCCCACGCAATGAGCAGTTCTTC
D: -
J: TRBJ2-1
size: -
length: 15
V: TRBV19

CDR3: CASSSPSGEGYNEQFF
DNA: TGTGCCAGCAGTTCCCCGAGCGGAGAGGGCTACAATGAGCAGTTCTTC
D: -
J: TRBJ2-1
size: -
length: 16
V: TRBV28

CDR3: CASSPSRGLREKLFF
DNA: TGTGCCAGCAGCCCTAGCAGGGGACTACGGGAAAAACTGTTTTTT
D: -
J: TRBJ1-4
size: -
length: 15
V: TRBV27

CDR3: CASSPGRDYEQYF
DNA: TGTGCCAGCAGCCCAGGACGGGATTACGAGCAGTACTTC
D: -
J: TRBJ2-7
size: once
length: 13
V: TRBV5-4

CDR3: CASSFAGKGEAFF
DNA: TGTGCCAGCAGCTTTGCAGGTAAAGGTGAAGCTTTCTTT
D: -
J: TRBJ1-1
size: -
length: 13
V: TRBV7-9

CDR3: CASSFRDGTYNEQFF
DNA: TGTGCCAGCAGCTTCCGGGACGGAACCTACAATGAGCAGTTCTTC
D: -
J: TRBJ2-1
size: -
length: 15
V: TRBV7-9

CDR3: CASSLIFGTEDSYEQYF
DNA: TGTGCCAGCAGCTTGATCTTCGGGACAGAAGACTCCTACGAGCAGTACTTC
D: TRBD1
J: TRBJ2-7
size: -
length: 17
V: TRBV7-9

CDR3: CASPSRDRVYGYTF
DNA: TGTGCCAGCCCTAGCCGGGACAGGGTGTATGGCTACACCTTC
D: TRBD1
J: TRBJ1-2
size: -
length: 14
V: TRBV2

CDR3: CASSFPSGGTYEQYF
DNA: TGTGCCAGCAGCTTCCCGAGCGGAGGGACCTACGAGCAGTACTTC
D: -
J: TRBJ2-7
size: -
length: 15
V: TRBV5-6

CDR3: CASSVGDRVSEQYF
DNA: TGTGCCAGCAGCGTAGGGGACAGGGTAAGCGAGCAGTACTTC
D: TRBD1
J: TRBJ2-7
size: -
length: 14
V: TRBV9

CDR3: CASSQVLKGLAVSYNEQFF
DNA: TGTGCCAGCAGCCAAGTCCTTAAGGGACTAGCGGTATCCTACAATGAGCAGTTCTTC
D: TRBD2
J: TRBJ2-1
size: -
length: 19
V: TRBV4-2

CDR3: CASSPSGQGWYEQYF
DNA: TGTGCCAGCAGTCCATCAGGACAGGGTTGGTACGAGCAGTACTTC
D: TRBD1
J: TRBJ2-7
size: -
length: 15
V: TRBV27

CDR3: CASSLPHREEDNEQFF
DNA: TGTGCCAGCAGCTTACCTCACCGGGAAGAGGACAATGAGCAGTTCTTC
D: -
J: TRBJ2-1
size: -
length: 16
V: TRBV5-4

CDR3: CASSLVRNYEQYF
DNA: TGTGCCAGCAGCTTGGTCAGGAACTACGAGCAGTACTTC
D: -
J: TRBJ2-7
size: -
length: 13
V: TRBV5-6

CDR3: CASSYSSGGRYEQYF
DNA: TGTGCCAGCAGTTATTCCTCAGGGGGCCGCTACGAGCAGTACTTC
D: TRBD1
J: TRBJ2-7
size: -
length: 15
V: TRBV6-6